The text below deals with one T cell receptor beta chain. The antigen remains undetermined. This CDR3 has 15 residues. CDR1 is LNHDA, CDR2 SQIVND, per germline (reference sequence). The V and J ends lost 3 bases and 6 bases respectively, with 15 bases between them. This sample stems from a study of shared clonotypes between healthy human individuals. Findings and limits, study-wide: Researchers found naive subsets generally carried larger estimated richness than memory subsets. The authors expected sequencing depth to affect clonotype sharing among donors. Generation probability values for non-shared clonotypes were lower than those for clonotypes shared by all four donors.

Using immunoSEQ multiplex PCR, the repertoire was profiled, and TCRdb retains in-frame clones only, with some absent. The sample lists around 1.5 million clones, 95% to 99% occurring once. This clonotype was obtained from a man aged 25-45 years in good health. J is TRBJ1-5 and V is TRBV19, with a possible D match to TRBD1 (5 bases). Sequenced input: naive CD4+ T cells sorted from blood. Subset reported: CD45RA+ positively selected. The CDR3 reads CASSMVQGWGQPQHF. The CDR3 coding sequence is TGTGCCAGTAGTATGGTTCAGGGATGGGGTCAGCCCCAGCATTTT. The complete variable domain, with remaining parts taken from reference TRBV19 and TRBJ1-5, reads DGGITQSPKYLFRKEGQNVTLSCEQNLNHDAMYWYRQDPGQGLRLIYYSQIVNDFQKGDIAEGYSVSREKKESFPLTVTSAQKNPTAFYLCASSMVQGWGQPQHFGDGTRLSIL.